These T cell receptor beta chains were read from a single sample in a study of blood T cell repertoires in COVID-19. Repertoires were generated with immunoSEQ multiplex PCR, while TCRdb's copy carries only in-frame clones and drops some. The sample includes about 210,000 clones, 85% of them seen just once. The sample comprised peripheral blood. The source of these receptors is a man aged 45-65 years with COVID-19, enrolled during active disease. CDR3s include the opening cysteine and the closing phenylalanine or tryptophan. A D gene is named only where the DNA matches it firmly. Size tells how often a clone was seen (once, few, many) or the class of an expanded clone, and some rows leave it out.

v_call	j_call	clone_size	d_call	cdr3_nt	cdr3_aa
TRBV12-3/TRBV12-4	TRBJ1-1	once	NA	TGTGCCAGCAGTCCAGGAGGGAACACTGAAGCTTTCTTT	CASSPGGNTEAFF
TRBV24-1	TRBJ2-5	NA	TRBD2	TGTGCCACCAGTGGGACTAGCGGGAACCTGGAGACCCAGTACTTC	CATSGTSGNLETQYF
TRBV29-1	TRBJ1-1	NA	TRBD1	TGCAGCCTCCGACGGCAGGGGGCAGCTGAAGCTTTCTTT	CSLRRQGAAEAFF
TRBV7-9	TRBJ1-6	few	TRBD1	TGTGCCAGCAGCCCCGGGACAGGGAGTAATTCACCCCTCCACTTT	CASSPGTGSNSPLHF
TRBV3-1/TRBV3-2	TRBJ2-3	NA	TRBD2	TGTGCCAGCAGCCAAGGACTAGCGGGGCGCACAGATACGCAGTATTTT	CASSQGLAGRTDTQYF
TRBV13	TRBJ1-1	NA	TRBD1	TGTGCCAGCAGCGGGGGGACAGGTTACTCCCCTGAAGCTTTCTTT	CASSGGTGYSPEAFF
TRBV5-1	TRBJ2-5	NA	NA	TGCGCCAGCAGCCTGGATATGATTGGCGGAATGAGGGAGACCCAGTACTTC	CASSLDMIGGMRETQYF
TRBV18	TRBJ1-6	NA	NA	TGTGCCAGCTCAGCTTCGGACAGTCGTTCCCTCCACTTT	CASSASDSRSLHF
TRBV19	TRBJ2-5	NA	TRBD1	TGTGCCAGTAGTGCCGACAGGGGTGAGACCCAGTACTTC	CASSADRGETQYF
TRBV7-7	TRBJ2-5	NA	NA	TGTGCTAGCAGCTTAGGCGCGGCCTCTACCCAGTACTTC	CASSLGAASTQYF
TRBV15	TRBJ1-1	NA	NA	TGTGCCACCAGCAGAGATCCACATAACACTGAAGCTTTCTTT	CATSRDPHNTEAFF
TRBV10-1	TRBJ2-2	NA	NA	TGCGCCAGCAGTGAGGGGCCGATTGGCGGGGAGCTGTTTTTT	CASSEGPIGGELFF
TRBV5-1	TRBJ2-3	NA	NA	TGCGCCAGCAGCTCCAGGGCCACAGATACGCAGTATTTT	CASSSRATDTQYF
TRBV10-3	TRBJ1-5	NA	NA	TGTGCCATCAGTGAAGGGGGTTTCCAGCCCCAGCATTTT	CAISEGGFQPQHF
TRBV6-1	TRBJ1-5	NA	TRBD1	TGTGCCAGCAGTGATGGGACAGGGTATCAGCCCCAGCATTTT	CASSDGTGYQPQHF
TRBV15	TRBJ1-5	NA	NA	TGTGCCACCAGCAGAGATCGGAGGACGGGGTCTGGCAATCAGCCCCAGCATTTT	CATSRDRRTGSGNQPQHF
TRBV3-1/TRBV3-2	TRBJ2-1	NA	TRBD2	TGTGCCAGCAGCCAAACGGGACTAGGGTACAATGAGCAGTTCTTC	CASSQTGLGYNEQFF
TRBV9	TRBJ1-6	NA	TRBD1	TGTGCCAGCTCCCAGGGGGGACAGGGCGCTTCACCCCTCCACTTT	CASSQGGQGASPLHF
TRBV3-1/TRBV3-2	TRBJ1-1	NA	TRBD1	TGTGCCAGCACCCTACAGGGGGATTGGATCACTGAAGCTTTCTTT	CASTLQGDWITEAFF
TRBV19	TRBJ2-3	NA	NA	TGTGCCAGTAGTATAGTCTCCGAGGCACGTAATACGCAGTATTTT	CASSIVSEARNTQYF
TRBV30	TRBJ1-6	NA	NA	TGTGCCTGGAGTCGTTGGGGGGGTTTGGCACCCCTCCACTTT	CAWSRWGGLAPLHF
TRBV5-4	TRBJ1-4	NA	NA	TGTGCCAGCAGCTTGGGGGTCAGTGGGCGAGAAAAACTGTTTTTT	CASSLGVSGREKLFF
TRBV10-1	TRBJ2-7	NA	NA	TGCGCCAGCAGTGAGACCGGGACATTACCCAACGAGCAGTACTTC	CASSETGTLPNEQYF
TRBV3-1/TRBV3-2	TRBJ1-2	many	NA	TGTGCCAGCAGCTCTATCTTGGGAGTGGCAGATGGCTACACCTTC	CASSSILGVADGYTF
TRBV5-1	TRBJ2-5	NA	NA	TGCGCCAGCAGCTTCGGAGAGGGGGACCAAGAGACCCAGTACTTC	CASSFGEGDQETQYF
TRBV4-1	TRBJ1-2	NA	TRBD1	TGCGCCAGCAGCCAATTGACAGGGATGAACTATGGCTACACCTTC	CASSQLTGMNYGYTF
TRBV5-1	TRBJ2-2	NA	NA	TGCGCCAGCAGCTCCGGGAACACCGGGGAGCTGTTTTTT	CASSSGNTGELFF
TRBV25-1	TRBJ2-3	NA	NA	TGTGCCAGCAGTGAATTGGGGGCCTATAGCTTGGGAACGCAGTATTTT	CASSELGAYSLGTQYF
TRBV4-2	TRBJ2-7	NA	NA	TGTGCCAGCAGCCAACATCAGGGGAATTCTTACGAGCAGTACTTC	CASSQHQGNSYEQYF
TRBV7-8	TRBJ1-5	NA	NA	TGTGCCAGCAGCTTAGGGGCTGCAAATCAGCCCCAGCATTTT	CASSLGAANQPQHF
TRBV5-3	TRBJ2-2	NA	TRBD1	TGTGCCAGAAGCTCCTCGGGACAGGGATACTTGGGCGGGGAGCTGTTTTTT	CARSSSGQGYLGGELFF
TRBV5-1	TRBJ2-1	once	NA	TGCGCCAGCAGCCCAGTTGCGGGGGCTTACAATGAGCAGTTCTTC	CASSPVAGAYNEQFF
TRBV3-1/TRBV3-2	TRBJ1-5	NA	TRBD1	TGTGCCAGCAGCCAAGAACCGACAGGGCCCTATAGCAATCAGCCCCAGCATTTT	CASSQEPTGPYSNQPQHF
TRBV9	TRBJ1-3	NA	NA	TGTGCCAGCAGCGTAGCGGGACAAAACACCATATATTTT	CASSVAGQNTIYF
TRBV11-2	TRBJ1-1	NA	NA	TGTGCCAGCAGCTTACAGCAGGTGAACACTGAAGCTTTCTTT	CASSLQQVNTEAFF
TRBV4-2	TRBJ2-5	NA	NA	TGTGCCAGCAGCCAAGATTCCGGACACGGGGAGACCCAGTACTTC	CASSQDSGHGETQYF
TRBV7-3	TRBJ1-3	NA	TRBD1	TGTGCCAGCAGCTCAGGACAGGGGCCCGGAAACACCATATATTTT	CASSSGQGPGNTIYF
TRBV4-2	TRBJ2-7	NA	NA	TGTGCCAGCAGCCAAGGGCGGGGGCTGGAGCAGTACTTC	CASSQGRGLEQYF
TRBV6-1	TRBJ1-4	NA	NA	TGTGCCAGCAGGTCTGTTACAACTAATGAAAAACTGTTTTTT	CASRSVTTNEKLFF